These 8 T cell receptor beta chains were all obtained from the same sample, sequenced in a study of immune heterogeneity within non-small cell lung tumors. Bulk tumor genomic DNA, roughly 660 ng per sample, was used as template. Several far-apart biopsies were taken per primary tumor during surgery. It was patients with untreated, newly diagnosed non-small cell lung cancer who underwent curative surgery. Multiplex PCR employing 32 V and 13 J primers generated amplicons of the TCR beta CDR3. MiXCR was run by TCRdb on the multiplex PCR reads, yielding one entry per CDR3 protein. This table has approximately 21,000 distinct CDR3 sequences, 28% appearing once. Sequencing was performed on lung tumor tissue. These receptors all stem from a middle-aged man with non-small cell lung cancer.

This chain links TRBV6-2 or TRBV6-3 with TRBJ1-5; unclear D gene. This CDR3 contains 13 residues. Germline V gives CDR1 MNHEY, CDR2 SVGEGT. V was trimmed by 6 bases and J by 4 bases, leaving 10 bases between them. This CDR3 is CASSRPQNQPQHF. As DNA, the CDR3 is TGTGCCAGCAGCCGACCCCAGAATCAGCCCCAGCATTTT.

The rearrangement joins TRBV12-5 to TRBJ1-1, with D hard to call. The CDR3 is 13 residues long. Germline CDR1 is LGHNT and CDR2 is FRNRAP. Trimming pared 6 bases from V and 4 bases from J, leaving 12 bases between. DNA for the CDR3: TGTGCTAGTGGCACCTCGGAGATCACTGAAGCTTTCTTT. Residues: CASGTSEITEAFF.

Judged by abundance, this clonotype is medium-sized. The V call is TRBV12-3 or TRBV12-4, the J call TRBJ2-1; perhaps TRBD2 as D (5 bases). Between the trimmed V and J ends, which lost 6 bases and 8 bases, there was a span of 11 bases. The CDR3 contains 12 residues. Here the CDR3 reads CASRNQRYEQFF. DNA of the CDR3: TGTGCCAGCAGAAACCAGCGGTATGAGCAGTTCTTC.

This chain uses TRBV19 with TRBJ2-5; D gene unclear. The CDR3 has 13 amino acids. Trimming cost V 5 bases and J 5 bases, with 12 bases left between them. CDR1 is LNHDA, CDR2 SQIVND, per germline (reference sequence). Here the CDR3 reads CASSWAIGETQYF. In DNA form, the CDR3 reads TGTGCCAGTAGTTGGGCTATCGGGGAGACCCAGTACTTC.

V is TRBV30 and J is TRBJ2-3; 7 bases fit TRBD2. V lost 0 bases and J lost 15; bases outside the gene matches: 21. The CDR3 covers 16 residues. Germline CDR1 and CDR2: GTSNPN and SVGIG (reference sequence). The CDR3 sequence: CAWSVTRSGIADTHYF. The CDR3 DNA is TGTGCCTGGAGTGTAACCCGGAGCGGGATTGCAGATACTCACTATTTT.

In this sample, this clonotype turned up a few times. The chain couples TRBV5-8 to TRBJ1-5; D gene uncertain. Looked up from germline, CDR1 is SGHTS and CDR2 is YDEGEE. V was pared by 1 base and J by 9 bases, with 11 bases between. The CDR3 is made up of 13 amino acids. The CDR3 nucleotides read TGTGCCAGCAGCTTGAACCGCGCAGGGCCCCAGCATTTT. This translates into CASSLNRAGPQHF.

This clonotype was seen a single time. Compared with germline, one end of the junction differs, possibly owing to a read error. V gene TRBV29-1 combines with J gene TRBJ1-1; 10 bases line up with TRBD1. The CDR3 loop spans 16 amino acids. Germline CDR1 reads SQVTM; CDR2 reads ANQGSEA. CDR3 DNA: TGCAGCGTTGATCCGACAGGGGGCATCGGGAACACTGGAGCTTTCTTT. It codes for CSVDPTGGIGNTGAFF.

The chain combines TRBV12-3 or TRBV12-4 with TRBJ2-2; 8 bases are a match to TRBD1. J gave up 4 bases and V 6 bases, and 7 bases lay outside the gene matches. The CDR3 contains 15 residues. CDR3 sequence: CASSPQGALTGELFF. CDR3 nucleotide sequence: TGTGCCAGCAGCCCTCAGGGGGCTCTCACCGGGGAGCTGTTTTTT.